Below, one T cell receptor (beta chain) is given with its context. What it recognizes is unknown. General study points: Tumor memory CD4+ T cell TCR gene usage was found to cluster with blood and lymph node memory CD4+ cells and with lymph node naive CD4+ cells.

Constant-region reverse primers amplified full-length variable regions, followed by semi-nested Nested Universal Primer A PCR. Each CDR3 protein is one row after TCRdb ran MiXCR on the 5' RACE reads. The sample consists of approximately 44,000 distinct CDR3 sequences, 25% to 35% of them appearing once. V gave up 1 base and J gave up 11 bases, with 12 bases separating them. Per germline, CDR1 LNHNV and CDR2 YYDKDF (reference sequence). The CDR3 contains 13 residues. Memory CD4+ cells were defined as CD4+CD45RO+CD25-. Specimen: memory CD4+ T cells sorted from a lymph node. The sample's subset: memory CD4+ T cells, CD4+CD45RO+CD25-. The genes are TRBV15 and TRBJ2-1; D is ambiguous. The sequence was collected from a female donor with breast cancer. The chain's CDR3 is CATSRAPSDKQFF. CDR3 DNA sequence: TGTGCCACCAGCAGAGCCCCGTCTGATAAGCAGTTCTTC.